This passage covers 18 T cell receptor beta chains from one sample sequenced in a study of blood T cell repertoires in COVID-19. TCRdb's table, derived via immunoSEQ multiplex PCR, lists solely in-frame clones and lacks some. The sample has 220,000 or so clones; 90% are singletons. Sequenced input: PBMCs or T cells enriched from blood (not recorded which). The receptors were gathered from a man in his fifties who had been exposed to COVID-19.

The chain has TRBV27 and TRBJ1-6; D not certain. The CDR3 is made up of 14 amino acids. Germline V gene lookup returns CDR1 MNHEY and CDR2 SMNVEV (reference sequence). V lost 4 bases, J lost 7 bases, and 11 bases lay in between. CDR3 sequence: CASSSPTKNSPLHF. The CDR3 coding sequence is TGTGCCAGCAGTTCCCCTACCAAAAATTCACCCCTCCACTTT.

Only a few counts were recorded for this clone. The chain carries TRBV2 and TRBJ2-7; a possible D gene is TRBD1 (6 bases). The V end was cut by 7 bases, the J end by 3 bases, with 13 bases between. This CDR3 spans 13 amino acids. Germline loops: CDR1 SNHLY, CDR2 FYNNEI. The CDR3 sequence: CASNPGQNYEQYF. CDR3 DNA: TGTGCCAGCAACCCCGGACAGAACTACGAGCAGTACTTC.

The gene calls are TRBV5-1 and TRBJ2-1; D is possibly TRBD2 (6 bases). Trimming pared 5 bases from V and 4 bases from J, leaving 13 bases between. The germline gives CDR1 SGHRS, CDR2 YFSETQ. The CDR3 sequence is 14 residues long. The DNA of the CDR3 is TGCGCCAGCAGTGTTTCGGGGGAGTACAATGAGCAGTTCTTC. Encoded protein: CASSVSGEYNEQFF.

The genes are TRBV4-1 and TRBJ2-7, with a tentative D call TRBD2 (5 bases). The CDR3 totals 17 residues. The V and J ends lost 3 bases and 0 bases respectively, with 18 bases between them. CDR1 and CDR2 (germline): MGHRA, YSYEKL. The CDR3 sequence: CASSQVASSGSSYEQYV. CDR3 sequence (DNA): TGCGCCAGCAGCCAGGTTGCCTCGAGCGGAAGCTCCTACGAGCAGTACGTC.

CDR3 protein: CASSQALVQGDNSPLHF. In DNA, the CDR3 is TGTGCCAGCAGCCAAGCTTTGGTACAGGGCGATAATTCACCCCTCCACTTT. The chain carries TRBV3-1 (or the pseudogene TRBV3-2) and TRBJ1-6; D may be TRBD1 (6 bases). Per germline, CDR1 LGHDT and CDR2 YNNKEL (reference sequence). The CDR3 runs 17 residues. V lost 1 base to trimming and J lost 5 bases, with 15 bases between them.

The CDR3 sequence: CARSGKTSGGSTDTQYF. The DNA of the CDR3 is TGTGCCAGAAGCGGAAAGACTAGCGGGGGTAGCACAGATACGCAGTATTTT. The chain is built from TRBV5-3 and TRBJ2-3; 12 bases fit TRBD2. TRBV5-3 is marked as an open reading frame, function uncertain. With V trimmed by 4 bases and J by 0 bases, 6 bases remained unmatched. The length of the CDR3 is 17 residues.

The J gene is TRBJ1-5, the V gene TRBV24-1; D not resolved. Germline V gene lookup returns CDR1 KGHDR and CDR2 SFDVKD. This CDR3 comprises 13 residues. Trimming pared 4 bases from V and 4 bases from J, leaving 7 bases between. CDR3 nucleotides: TGTGCCACCAGTGACCGTCGTAATCAGCCCCAGCATTTT. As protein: CATSDRRNQPQHF.

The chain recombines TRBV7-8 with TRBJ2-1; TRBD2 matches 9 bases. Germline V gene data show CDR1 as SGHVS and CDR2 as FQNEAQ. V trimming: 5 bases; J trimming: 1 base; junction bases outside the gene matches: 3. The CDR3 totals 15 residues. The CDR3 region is CASSRTSASYNEQFF. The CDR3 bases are TGTGCCAGCAGCCGGACTAGCGCTTCCTACAATGAGCAGTTCTTC.

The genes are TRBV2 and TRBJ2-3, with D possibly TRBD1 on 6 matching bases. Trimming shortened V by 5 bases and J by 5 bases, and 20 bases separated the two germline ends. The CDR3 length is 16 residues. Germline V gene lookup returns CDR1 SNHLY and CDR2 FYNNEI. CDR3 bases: TGTGCCAGCAGTAAACGACAGGTGGTTACGGGAGATACGCAGTATTTT. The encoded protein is CASSKRQVVTGDTQYF.

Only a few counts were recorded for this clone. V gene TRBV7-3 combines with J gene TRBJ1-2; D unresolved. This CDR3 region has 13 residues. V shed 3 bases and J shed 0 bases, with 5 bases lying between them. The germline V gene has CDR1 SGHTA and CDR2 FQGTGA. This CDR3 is CASSFDSNYGYTF. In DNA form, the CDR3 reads TGTGCCAGCAGCTTCGACTCTAACTATGGCTACACCTTC.

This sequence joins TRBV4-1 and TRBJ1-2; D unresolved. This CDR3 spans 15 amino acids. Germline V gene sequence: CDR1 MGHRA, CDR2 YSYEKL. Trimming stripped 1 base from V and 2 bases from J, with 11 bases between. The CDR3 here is CASSQGRGLNYGYTF. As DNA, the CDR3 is TGCGCCAGCAGCCAAGGGCGAGGCTTAAACTATGGCTACACCTTC.

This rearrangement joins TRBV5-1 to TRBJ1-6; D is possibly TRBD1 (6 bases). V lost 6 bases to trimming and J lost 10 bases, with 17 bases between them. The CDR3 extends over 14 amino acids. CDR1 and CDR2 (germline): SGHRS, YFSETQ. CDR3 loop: CASNPGQRGSPLHF. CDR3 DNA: TGCGCCAGCAACCCGGGACAAAGAGGATCACCCCTCCACTTT.

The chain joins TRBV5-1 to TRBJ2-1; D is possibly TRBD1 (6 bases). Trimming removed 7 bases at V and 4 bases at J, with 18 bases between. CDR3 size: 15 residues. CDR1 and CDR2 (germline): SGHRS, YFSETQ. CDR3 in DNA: TGCGCCAGCGGCCATGGGGGCGGCGATTACAATGAGCAGTTCTTC. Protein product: CASGHGGGDYNEQFF.

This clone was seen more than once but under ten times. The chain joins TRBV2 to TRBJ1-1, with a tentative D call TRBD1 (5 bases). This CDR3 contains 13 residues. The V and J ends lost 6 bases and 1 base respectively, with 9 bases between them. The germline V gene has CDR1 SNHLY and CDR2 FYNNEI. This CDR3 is CASRTASNTEAFF. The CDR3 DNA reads TGTGCCAGCAGGACAGCCTCGAACACTGAAGCTTTCTTT.

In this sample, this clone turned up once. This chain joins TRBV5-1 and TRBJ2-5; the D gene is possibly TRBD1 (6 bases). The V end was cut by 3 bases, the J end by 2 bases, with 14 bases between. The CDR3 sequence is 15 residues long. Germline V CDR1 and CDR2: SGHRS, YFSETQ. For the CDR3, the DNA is TGCGCCAGCAGCTGGGACCCCGGGACACAAGAGACCCAGTACTTC. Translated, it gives CASSWDPGTQETQYF.

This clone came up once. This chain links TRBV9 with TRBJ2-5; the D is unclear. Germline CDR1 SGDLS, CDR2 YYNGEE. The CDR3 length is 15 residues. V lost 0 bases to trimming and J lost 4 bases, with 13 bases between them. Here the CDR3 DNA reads TGTGCCAGCAGCGTAGTTTCAAGGAGTGGAGAGACCCAGTACTTC. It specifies CASSVVSRSGETQYF.

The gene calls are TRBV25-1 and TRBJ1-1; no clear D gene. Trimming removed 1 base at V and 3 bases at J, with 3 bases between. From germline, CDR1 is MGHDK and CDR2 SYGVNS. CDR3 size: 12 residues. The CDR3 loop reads CASSELYTEAFF. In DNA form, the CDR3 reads TGTGCCAGCAGTGAATTATACACTGAAGCTTTCTTT.

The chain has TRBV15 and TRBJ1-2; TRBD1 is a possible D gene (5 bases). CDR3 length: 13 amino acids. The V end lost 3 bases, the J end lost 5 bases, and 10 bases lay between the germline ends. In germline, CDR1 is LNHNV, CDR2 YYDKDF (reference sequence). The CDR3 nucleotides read TGTGCCACCAGCAGGGGGAGGGGTTATGGCTACACCTTC. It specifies CATSRGRGYGYTF.